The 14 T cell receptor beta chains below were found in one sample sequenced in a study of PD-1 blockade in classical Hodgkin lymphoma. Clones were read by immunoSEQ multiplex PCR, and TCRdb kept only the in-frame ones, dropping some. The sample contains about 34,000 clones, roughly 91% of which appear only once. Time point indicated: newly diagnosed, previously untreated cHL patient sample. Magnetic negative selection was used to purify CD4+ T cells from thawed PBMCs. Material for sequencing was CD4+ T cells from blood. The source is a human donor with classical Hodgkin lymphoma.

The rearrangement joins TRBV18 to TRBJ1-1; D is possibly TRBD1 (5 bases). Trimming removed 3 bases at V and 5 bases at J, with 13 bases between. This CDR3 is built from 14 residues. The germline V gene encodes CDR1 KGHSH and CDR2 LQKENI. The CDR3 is CASSPRGSGTEAFF. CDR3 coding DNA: TGTGCCAGCTCACCCCGGGGGTCGGGAACTGAAGCTTTCTTT.

This chain's CDR3 is CASSFGADNYGYTF. CDR3 nucleotide sequence: TGTGCCAGCAGCTTCGGGGCGGACAACTATGGCTACACCTTC. This chain connects TRBV5-5 to TRBJ1-2; weak D call: TRBD1 (5 bases). V was cut by 2 bases and J by 2 bases, with 10 bases left in between. The CDR3 contains 14 residues. Germline V gives CDR1 SGHKS, CDR2 YYEKEE (reference sequence).

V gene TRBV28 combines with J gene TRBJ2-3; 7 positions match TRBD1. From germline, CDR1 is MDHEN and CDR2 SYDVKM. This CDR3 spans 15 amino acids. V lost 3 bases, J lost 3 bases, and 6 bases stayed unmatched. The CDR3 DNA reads TGTGCCAGCAGTTTTTGGCAGGGGGAGACAGATACGCAGTATTTT. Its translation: CASSFWQGETDTQYF.

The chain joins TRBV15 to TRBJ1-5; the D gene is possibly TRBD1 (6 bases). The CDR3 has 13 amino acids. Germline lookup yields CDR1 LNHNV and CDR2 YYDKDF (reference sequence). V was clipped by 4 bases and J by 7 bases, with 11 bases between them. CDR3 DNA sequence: TGTGCCACCAGCACCGGGGGCAGGCAGCCCCAGCATTTT. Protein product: CATSTGGRQPQHF.

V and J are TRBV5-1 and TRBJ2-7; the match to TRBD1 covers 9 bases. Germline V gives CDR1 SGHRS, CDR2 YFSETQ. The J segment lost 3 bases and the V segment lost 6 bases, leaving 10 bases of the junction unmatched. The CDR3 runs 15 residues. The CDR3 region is CASTQEGTGYYEQYF. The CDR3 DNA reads TGCGCCAGCACCCAGGAAGGGACAGGGTACTACGAGCAGTACTTC. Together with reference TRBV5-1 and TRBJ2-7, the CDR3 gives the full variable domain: KAGVTQTPRYLIKTRGQQVTLSCSPISGHRSVSWYQQTPGQGLQFLFEYFSETQRNKGNFPGRFSGRQFSNSRSEMNVSTLELGDSALYLCASTQEGTGYYEQYFGPGTRLTVT.

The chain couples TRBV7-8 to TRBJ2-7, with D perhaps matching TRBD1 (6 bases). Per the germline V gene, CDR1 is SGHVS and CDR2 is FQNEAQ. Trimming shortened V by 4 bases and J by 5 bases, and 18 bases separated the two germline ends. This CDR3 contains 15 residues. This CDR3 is CASSYVPRTVDEQYF. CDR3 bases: TGTGCCAGCAGCTACGTTCCTCGGACAGTCGACGAGCAGTACTTC. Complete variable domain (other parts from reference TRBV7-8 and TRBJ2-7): GAGVSQSPRYKVAKRGQDVALRCDPISGHVSLFWYQQALGQGPEFLTYFQNEAQLDKSGLPSDRFFAERPEGSVSTLKIQRTQQEDSAVYLCASSYVPRTVDEQYFGPGTRLTVT.

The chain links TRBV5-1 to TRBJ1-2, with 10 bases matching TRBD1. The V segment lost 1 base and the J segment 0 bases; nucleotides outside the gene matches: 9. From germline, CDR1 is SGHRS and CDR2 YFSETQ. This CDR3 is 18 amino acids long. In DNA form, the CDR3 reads TGCGCCAGCAGCTTGCAGGGACAGGGGAGGACCCCTAACTATGGCTACACCTTC. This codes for CASSLQGQGRTPNYGYTF.

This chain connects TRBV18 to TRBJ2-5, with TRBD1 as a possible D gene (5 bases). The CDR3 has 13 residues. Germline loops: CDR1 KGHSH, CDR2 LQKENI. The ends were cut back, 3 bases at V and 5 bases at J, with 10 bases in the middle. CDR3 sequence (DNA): TGTGCCAGCTCACCGGGGCAGGTTGAGACCCAGTACTTC. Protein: CASSPGQVETQYF.

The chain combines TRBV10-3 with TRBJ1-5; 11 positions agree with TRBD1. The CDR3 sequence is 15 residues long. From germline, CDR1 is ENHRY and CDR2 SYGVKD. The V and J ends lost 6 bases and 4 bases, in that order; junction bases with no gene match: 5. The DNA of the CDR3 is TGTGCCATCAGCCCTGGACAGGGGGCAAATCAGCCCCAGCATTTT. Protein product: CAISPGQGANQPQHF.

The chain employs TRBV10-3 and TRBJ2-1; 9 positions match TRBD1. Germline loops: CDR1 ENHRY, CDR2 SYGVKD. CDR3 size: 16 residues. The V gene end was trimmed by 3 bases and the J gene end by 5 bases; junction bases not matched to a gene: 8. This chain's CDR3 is CAISERGQGWNNEQFF. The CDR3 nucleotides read TGTGCCATCAGTGAAAGGGGACAGGGATGGAACAATGAGCAGTTCTTC.

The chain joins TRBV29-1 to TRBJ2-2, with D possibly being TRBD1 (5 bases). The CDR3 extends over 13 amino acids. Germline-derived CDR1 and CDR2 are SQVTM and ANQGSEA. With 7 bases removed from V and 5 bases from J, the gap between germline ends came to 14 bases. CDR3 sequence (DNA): TGCAGCGCTAGGACAATATTGACCGGGGAGCTGTTTTTT. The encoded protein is CSARTILTGELFF.

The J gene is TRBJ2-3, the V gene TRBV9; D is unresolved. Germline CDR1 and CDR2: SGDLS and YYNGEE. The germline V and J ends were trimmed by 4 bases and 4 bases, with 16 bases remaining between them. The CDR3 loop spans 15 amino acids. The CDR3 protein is CASSPFAVEPDTQYF. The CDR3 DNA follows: TGTGCCAGCAGCCCCTTCGCTGTTGAACCAGATACGCAGTATTTT.

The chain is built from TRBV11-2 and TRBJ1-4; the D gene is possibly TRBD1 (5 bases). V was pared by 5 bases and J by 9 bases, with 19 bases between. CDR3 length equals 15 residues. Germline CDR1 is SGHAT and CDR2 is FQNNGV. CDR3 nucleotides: TGTGCCAGCAGCCTAAGGCAGATATGGGACCAAAAACTGTTTTTT. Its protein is CASSLRQIWDQKLFF.

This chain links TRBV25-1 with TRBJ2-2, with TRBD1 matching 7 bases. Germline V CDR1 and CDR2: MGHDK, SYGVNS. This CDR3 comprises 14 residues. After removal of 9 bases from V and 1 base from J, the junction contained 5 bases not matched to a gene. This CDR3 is CASQGQLNTGELFF. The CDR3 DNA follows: TGTGCCAGTCAGGGACAGCTGAACACCGGGGAGCTGTTTTTT.